This TCR beta chain was captured by sequencing in a study of vaccination effects on CD4 cells after COVID-19. The overall study: Samples collected post-vaccine were obtained a median of 72 days after the second dose.

At the end of approximately 10 days of culture, CD4+ T cells were isolated. Subjects were given two BNT162b2 or mRNA-1273 vaccine doses. Vaccine recipients, nucleocapsid antibody negative, had no prior SARS-CoV-2 infection. On day 3 and again on day 7, half the medium was replaced with IL-2 medium. The CDR3 is 13 amino acids. V dropped 4 bases and J dropped 3 bases, with 7 bases sitting between them. The germline gives CDR1 SGHDT, CDR2 YYEEEE. Concerning this clone itself: Its antigen is as yet unknown.

The protocol was immunoSEQ multiplex PCR, while the TCRdb copy is restricted to in-frame clones and leaves out a portion. Of tens of thousands of clones listed, 78% are singletons. The TCR sequence derives from a human donor who received a COVID-19 vaccine. The input for sequencing was CD4+ T cells from PBMCs cultured without peptide, taken after COVID-19 vaccination. This chain uses TRBV5-6 with TRBJ1-4; D is unclear. This CDR3 reads CASSGRPNEKLFF. The CDR3, as DNA: TGTGCCAGCAGCGGAAGGCCTAATGAAAAACTGTTTTTT.